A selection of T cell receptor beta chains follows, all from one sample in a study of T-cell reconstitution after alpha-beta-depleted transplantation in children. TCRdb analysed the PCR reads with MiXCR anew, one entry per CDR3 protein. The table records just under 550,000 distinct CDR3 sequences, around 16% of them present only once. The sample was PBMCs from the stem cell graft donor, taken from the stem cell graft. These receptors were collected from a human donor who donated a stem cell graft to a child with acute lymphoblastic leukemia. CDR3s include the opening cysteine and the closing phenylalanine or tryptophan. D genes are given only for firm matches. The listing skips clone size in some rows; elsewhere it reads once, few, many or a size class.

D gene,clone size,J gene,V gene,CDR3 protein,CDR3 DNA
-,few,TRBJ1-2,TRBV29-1,CSVGDSLIPGYTF,TGCAGCGTTGGCGACAGCCTAATCCCTGGCTACACCTTC
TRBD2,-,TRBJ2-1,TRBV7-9,CASLPGTRMFNEQFF,TGTGCCAGCCTTCCCGGGACTAGGATGTTCAATGAGCAGTTCTTC
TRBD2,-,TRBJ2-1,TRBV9,CASSVGTSGYNEQFF,TGTGCCAGCAGCGTAGGAACTAGCGGCTACAATGAGCAGTTCTTC
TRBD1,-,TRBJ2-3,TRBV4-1,CASGQGEQDTQYF,TGCGCCAGCGGACAGGGAGAACAAGATACGCAGTATTTT
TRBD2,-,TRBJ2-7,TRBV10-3,CAISEASSGNYEQYF,TGTGCCATCAGTGAAGCTTCTAGCGGAAACTACGAGCAGTACTTC
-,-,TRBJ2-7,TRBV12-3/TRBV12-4,CASSETGTYEQYF,TGTGCCAGCAGTGAGACAGGAACCTACGAGCAGTACTTC
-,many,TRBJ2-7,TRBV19,CASSIASNDEQYF,TGTGCCAGTAGTATTGCAAGTAACGACGAGCAGTACTTC
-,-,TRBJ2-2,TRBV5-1,CASSLVLGAGELFF,TGCGCCAGCAGCTTAGTACTCGGGGCCGGGGAGCTGTTTTTT
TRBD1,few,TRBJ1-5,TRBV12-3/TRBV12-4,CASSSGQAFNQPQHF,TGTGCCAGCAGTTCGGGACAGGCCTTTAATCAGCCCCAGCATTTT
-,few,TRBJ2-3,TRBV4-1,CASSQGVGGTDTQYF,TGCGCCAGCAGCCAAGGGGTTGGAGGAACAGATACGCAGTATTTT
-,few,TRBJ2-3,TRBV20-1,CSASPRPSQRTDTQYF,TGCAGTGCTAGCCCCCGCCCCAGTCAAAGGACAGATACGCAGTATTTT
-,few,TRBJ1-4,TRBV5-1,CASSERTATNEKLFF,TGCGCCAGCAGCGAACGGACAGCGACTAATGAAAAACTGTTTTTT
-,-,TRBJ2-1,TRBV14,CASSQVDLGEQFF,TGTGCCAGCAGCCAAGTCGATTTGGGAGAGCAGTTCTTC
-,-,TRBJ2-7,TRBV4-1,CASSHPGVSIYEQYF,TGCGCCAGCAGCCACCCTGGGGTCTCCATCTACGAGCAGTACTTC
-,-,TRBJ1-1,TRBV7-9,CASSGVGGEAFF,TGTGCCAGCAGTGGGGTGGGGGGTGAAGCTTTCTTT
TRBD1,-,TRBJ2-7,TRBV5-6,CASSYQGVYEQYF,TGTGCCAGCAGCTACCAGGGGGTGTACGAGCAGTACTTC
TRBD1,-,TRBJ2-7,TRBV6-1,CASRADRGQAEQYF,TGTGCCAGCAGAGCGGACAGGGGGCAGGCCGAGCAGTACTTC
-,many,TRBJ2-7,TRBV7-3,CASSSGQSYEQYF,TGTGCCAGCAGCTCTGGACAGTCCTACGAGCAGTACTTC
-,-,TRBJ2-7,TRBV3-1,CASCVRDAHTLYEQYF,TGTGCCAGCTGCGTCCGGGACGCTCACACCCTCTACGAGCAGTACTTC
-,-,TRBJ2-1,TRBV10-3,CAISEQSLEQFF,TGTGCCATCAGTGAACAATCCCTTGAGCAGTTCTTC
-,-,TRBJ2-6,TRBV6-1,CASIPDGSGANVLTF,TGTGCCAGCATCCCAGACGGCTCTGGGGCCAACGTCCTGACTTTC
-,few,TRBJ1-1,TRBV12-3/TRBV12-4,CASSPGRWDRENTEAFF,TGTGCCAGCAGTCCCGGGCGATGGGACCGAGAAAACACTGAAGCTTTCTTT
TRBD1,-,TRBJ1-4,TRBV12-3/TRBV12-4,CASSLRGRRTNEKLFF,TGTGCCAGCAGTTTAAGGGGGCGCAGGACTAATGAAAAACTGTTTTTT
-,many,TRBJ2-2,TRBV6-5,CASSYSPRRGTGELFF,TGTGCCAGCAGTTACAGCCCCCGGCGTGGCACCGGGGAGCTGTTTTTT
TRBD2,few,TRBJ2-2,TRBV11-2,CASKGLADTGELFF,TGTGCCAGCAAGGGACTAGCAGACACCGGGGAGCTGTTTTTT
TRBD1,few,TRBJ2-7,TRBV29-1,CSVGGTGLYEQYF,TGCAGCGTTGGGGGGACAGGGCTCTACGAGCAGTACTTC
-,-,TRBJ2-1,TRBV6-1,CASSPGAGKGWDEQFF,TGTGCCAGCAGCCCGGGGGCGGGGAAAGGCTGGGATGAGCAGTTCTTC
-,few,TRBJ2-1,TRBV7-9,CASSLDPGNEQFF,TGTGCCAGCAGCTTAGACCCGGGGAATGAGCAGTTCTTC
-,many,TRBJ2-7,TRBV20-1,CSASPSGRNYEQYF,TGCAGTGCCTCTCCCTCGGGACGGAACTACGAGCAGTACTTC
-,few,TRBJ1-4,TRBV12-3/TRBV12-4,CASSFEPHEKLFF,TGTGCCAGCAGTTTCGAGCCTCATGAAAAACTGTTTTTT
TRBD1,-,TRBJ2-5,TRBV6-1,CASRPGQVGLETQYF,TGTGCCAGCAGGCCCGGACAGGTTGGCTTAGAGACCCAGTACTTC
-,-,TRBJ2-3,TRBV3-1,CASSQDIPDTQYF,TGTGCCAGCAGCCAAGACATTCCAGATACGCAGTATTTT
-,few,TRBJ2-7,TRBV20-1,CSASGGGSEQYF,TGCAGTGCTAGTGGGGGAGGATCCGAGCAGTACTTC
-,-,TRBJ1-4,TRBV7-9,CASSLIDRNEKLFF,TGTGCCAGCAGCTTAATAGATCGTAATGAAAAACTGTTTTTT
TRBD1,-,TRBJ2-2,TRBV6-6,CASSYGVFQGVVGELFF,TGTGCCAGCAGTTACGGGGTATTCCAGGGGGTCGTGGGGGAGCTGTTTTTT
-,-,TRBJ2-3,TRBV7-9,CASSGGQKIYTDTQYF,TGTGCCAGCAGCGGTGGACAGAAGATTTACACAGATACGCAGTATTTT
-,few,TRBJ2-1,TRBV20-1,CSASYGGSYNEQFF,TGCAGTGCTAGTTACGGAGGCTCCTACAATGAGCAGTTCTTC
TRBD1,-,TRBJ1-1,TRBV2,CASSSDRGSSEAFF,TGTGCCAGCAGTTCGGACAGGGGTTCGTCTGAAGCTTTCTTT
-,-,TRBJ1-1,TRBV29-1,CSVSSDRPYTEAFF,TGCAGCGTTTCCAGCGACAGGCCGTACACTGAAGCTTTCTTT
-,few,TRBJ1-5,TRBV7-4,CASSLATGQPQHF,TGTGCCAGCAGCTTAGCGACGGGGCAGCCCCAGCATTTT
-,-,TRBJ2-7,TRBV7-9,CASSLESRNYEQYF,TGTGCCAGCAGCTTAGAATCTCGGAACTACGAGCAGTACTTC
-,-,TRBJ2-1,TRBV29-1,CSSLVPLGNEQFF,TGCAGCTCCTTGGTCCCTCTGGGCAATGAGCAGTTCTTC
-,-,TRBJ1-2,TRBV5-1,CASSLSKWLRGYTF,TGCGCCAGCAGCTTGTCTAAGTGGTTACGAGGCTACACCTTC
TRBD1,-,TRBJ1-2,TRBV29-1,CSVGINRDRGGYGYTF,TGCAGCGTTGGGATTAACCGGGACAGGGGTGGCTATGGCTACACCTTC
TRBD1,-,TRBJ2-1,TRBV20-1,CSARIPGQGLNEQFF,TGCAGTGCTAGGATACCGGGACAGGGGCTCAATGAGCAGTTCTTC
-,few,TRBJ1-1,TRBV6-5,CASSYSDSRNTEAFF,TGTGCCAGCAGTTATTCCGACAGCCGTAACACTGAAGCTTTCTTT
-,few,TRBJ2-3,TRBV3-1,CASSQGRVRTDTQYF,TGTGCCAGCAGCCAAGGGAGGGTCCGCACAGATACGCAGTATTTT
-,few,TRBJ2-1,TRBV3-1,CASSQRLNDEQFF,TGTGCCAGCAGCCAACGCTTAAACGACGAGCAGTTCTTC
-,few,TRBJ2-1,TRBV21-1,CASSKVCGRRNEQFF,TGTGCCAGCAGCAAAGTGTGCGGGAGAAGGAATGAGCAGTTCTTC
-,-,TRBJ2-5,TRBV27,CASSLMVGLGETQYF,TGTGCCAGCAGTTTAATGGTAGGGTTAGGGGAGACCCAGTACTTC
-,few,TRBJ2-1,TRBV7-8,CASSQISLEKTNEQFF,TGTGCCAGCAGCCAAATCTCTCTAGAAAAGACGAATGAGCAGTTCTTC
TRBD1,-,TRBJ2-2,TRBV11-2,CASSPRGRGQGATGELFF,TGTGCCAGCAGCCCACGGGGACGGGGACAGGGGGCCACCGGGGAGCTGTTTTTT
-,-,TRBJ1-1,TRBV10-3,CAISPLSGDSTEAFF,TGTGCCATCAGCCCCCTTTCGGGGGATAGCACTGAAGCTTTCTTT
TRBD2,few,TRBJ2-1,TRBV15,CATSRDMGTSGYNEQFF,TGTGCCACCAGCAGAGATATGGGGACTAGCGGATACAATGAGCAGTTCTTC
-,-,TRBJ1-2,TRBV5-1,CASSVTPGIYGYTF,TGCGCCAGCAGCGTCACTCCAGGGATCTATGGCTACACCTTC